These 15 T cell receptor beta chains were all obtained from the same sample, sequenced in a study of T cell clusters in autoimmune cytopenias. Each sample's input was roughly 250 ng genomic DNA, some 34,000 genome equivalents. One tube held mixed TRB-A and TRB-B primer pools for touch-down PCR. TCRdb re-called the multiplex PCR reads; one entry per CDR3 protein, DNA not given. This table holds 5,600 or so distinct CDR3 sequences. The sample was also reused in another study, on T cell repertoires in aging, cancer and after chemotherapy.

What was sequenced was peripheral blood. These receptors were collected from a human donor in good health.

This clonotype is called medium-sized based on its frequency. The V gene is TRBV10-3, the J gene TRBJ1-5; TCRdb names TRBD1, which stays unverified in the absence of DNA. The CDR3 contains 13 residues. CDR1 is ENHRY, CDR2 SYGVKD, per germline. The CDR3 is CAISESRDQPQHF.

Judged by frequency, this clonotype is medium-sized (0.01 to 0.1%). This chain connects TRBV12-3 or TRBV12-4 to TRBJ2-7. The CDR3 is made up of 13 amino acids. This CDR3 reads CASSSLHLYEQYF.

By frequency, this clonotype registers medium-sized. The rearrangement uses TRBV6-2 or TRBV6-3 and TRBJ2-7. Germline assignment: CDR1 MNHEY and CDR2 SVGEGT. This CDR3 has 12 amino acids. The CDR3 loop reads CASREQSYEQYF.

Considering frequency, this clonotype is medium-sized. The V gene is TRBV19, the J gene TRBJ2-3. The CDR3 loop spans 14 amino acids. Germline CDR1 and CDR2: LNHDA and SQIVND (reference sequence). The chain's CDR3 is CASSMIDSTDTQYF.

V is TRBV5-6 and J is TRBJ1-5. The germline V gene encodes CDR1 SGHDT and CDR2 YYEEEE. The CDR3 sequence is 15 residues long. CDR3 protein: CASSRSPRGDQPQHF.

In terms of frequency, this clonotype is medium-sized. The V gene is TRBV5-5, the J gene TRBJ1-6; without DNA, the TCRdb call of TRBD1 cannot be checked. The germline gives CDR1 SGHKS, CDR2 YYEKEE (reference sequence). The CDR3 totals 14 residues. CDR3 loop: CASSRTAFNSPLHF.

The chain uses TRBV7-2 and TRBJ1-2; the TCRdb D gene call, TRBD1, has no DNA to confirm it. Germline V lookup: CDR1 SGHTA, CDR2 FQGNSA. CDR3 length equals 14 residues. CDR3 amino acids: CASSGTGDNYGYTF.

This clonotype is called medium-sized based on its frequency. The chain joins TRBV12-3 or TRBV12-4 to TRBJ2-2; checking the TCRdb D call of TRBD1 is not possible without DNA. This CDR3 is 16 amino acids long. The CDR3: CASSLGSAGDTGELFF.

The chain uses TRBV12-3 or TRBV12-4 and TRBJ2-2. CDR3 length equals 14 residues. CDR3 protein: CASSPDKNTGELFF.

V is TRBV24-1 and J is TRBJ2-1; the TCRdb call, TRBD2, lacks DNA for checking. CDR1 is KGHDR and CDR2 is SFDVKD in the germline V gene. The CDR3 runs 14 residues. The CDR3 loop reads CATSDTGLRNEQFF.

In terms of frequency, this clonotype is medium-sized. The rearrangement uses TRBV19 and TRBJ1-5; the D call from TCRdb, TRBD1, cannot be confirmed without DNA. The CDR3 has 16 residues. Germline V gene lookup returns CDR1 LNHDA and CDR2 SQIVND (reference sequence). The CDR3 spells CASSIRSVPGDQPQHF.

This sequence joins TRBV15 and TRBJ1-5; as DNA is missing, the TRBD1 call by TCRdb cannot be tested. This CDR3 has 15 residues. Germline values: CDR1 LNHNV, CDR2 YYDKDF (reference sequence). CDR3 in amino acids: CATSSLQGPNQPQHF.

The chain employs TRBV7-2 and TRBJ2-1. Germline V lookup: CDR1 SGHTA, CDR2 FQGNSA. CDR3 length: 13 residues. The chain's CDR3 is CASSPRTDLEQFF. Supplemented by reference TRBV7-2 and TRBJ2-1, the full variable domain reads GAGVSQSPSNKVTEKGKDVELRCDPISGHTALYWYRQSLGQGLEFLIYFQGNSAPDKSGLPSDRFSAERTGGSVSTLTIQRTQQEDSAVYLCASSPRTDLEQFFGPGTRLTVL.

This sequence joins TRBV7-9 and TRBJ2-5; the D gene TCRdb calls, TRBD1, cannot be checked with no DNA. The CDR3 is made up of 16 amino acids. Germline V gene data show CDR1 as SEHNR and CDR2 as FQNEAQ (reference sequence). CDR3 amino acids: CASSPHWTGNQETQYF.

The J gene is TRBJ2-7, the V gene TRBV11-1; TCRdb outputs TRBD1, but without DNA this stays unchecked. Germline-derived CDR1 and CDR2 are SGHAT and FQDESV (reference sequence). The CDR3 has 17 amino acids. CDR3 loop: CASSLGHTGEVGNEQYF.